This T cell receptor (beta chain) came from a study of blood T cells in healthy people across ages. On the study more broadly: About one barcoded beta molecule per two T cells was captured by template switching. Points from the study as a whole: Expanded clonotype changes were possibly confounded by unknown donor CMV status. More naive CD4+ cells and higher diversity marked long-lived donors relative to aged donors.

Primers used in a second PCR of about 7 to 12 cycles were a sample-barcoded 5' primer and a J-beta primer mix. TCRdb called the 5' RACE reads again in MiXCR, with one record for every CDR3 protein. The repertoire has roughly 720,000 distinct CDR3 sequences, 53% of them found once; the top ten carry about 42%. This clonotype has a count of ten or more. Its cognate antigen is unknown. Sequenced input: blood. This clonotype was sampled from a man older than 75 in good health.

CDR3 nucleotides: TGCGCCAGCAGGCAAGAGACTAACCCGCAAGAGACCCAGTACTTC. It specifies CASRQETNPQETQYF. The chain is built from TRBV5-1 and TRBJ2-5; possible D gene TRBD2, 5 bases. This CDR3 has 15 amino acids. Trimming took off 5 bases at V and 2 bases at J, with 16 bases between the two ends. CDR1 SGHRS and CDR2 YFSETQ come from the germline V gene.